A single sample is the source of the 16 T cell receptor beta chains below, sequenced in a study of T cells in Graves' hyperthyroidism and ophthalmopathy. TCR beta CDR3 region amplification was performed from RNA transcripts. An initial round of RT-PCR targeting the TCR CDR3 relied on the HTBI primer set. TCRdb reanalysed the multiplex PCR reads using MiXCR and keeps one entry per CDR3 protein. The sample includes hundreds of thousands of distinct CDR3 sequences, over 35% of them seen just once. The sample comprised blood. All receptors derive from a man aged 18 to 29 with Graves' hyperthyroidism.

Note on this clonotype: Possible read error: a much larger clone is one base away. The rearrangement uses TRBV11-2 and TRBJ1-6; 7 bases match TRBD1. The CDR3 has 13 amino acids. Germline V gene lookup returns CDR1 SGHAT and CDR2 FQNNGV. This CDR3 reads CASSSGQNSPLRF. CDR3 coding DNA: TGTGCCAGCAGCTCGGGACAGAATTCACCCCTCCGCTTT.

The gene calls are TRBV29-1 and TRBJ1-1; tentatively, D is TRBD1 (5 bases). The CDR3 has 12 residues. The V end was cut by 3 bases, the J end by 5 bases, with 10 bases between. Per the germline V gene, CDR1 is SQVTM and CDR2 is ANQGSEA. The CDR3 sequence: CSVETDGTEAFF. The CDR3 DNA sequence: TGCAGCGTTGAGACAGATGGGACTGAAGCTTTCTTT.

This clonotype has just a few counts. The rearrangement uses TRBV5-4 and TRBJ1-2, with D possibly matching TRBD1 (5 bases). Germline V gene sequence: CDR1 SGHNT, CDR2 YYREEE (reference sequence). The CDR3 runs to 15 residues. V lost 0 bases to trimming and J lost 2 bases, with 11 bases between them. CDR3 nucleotides: TGTGCCAGCAGCTTGGGGCAGGGCCTCAACTATGGCTACACCTTC. It specifies CASSLGQGLNYGYTF.

This clonotype was seen only a few times. This chain uses TRBV6-5 with TRBJ2-7, with D possibly matching TRBD1 (6 bases). Trimming removed 6 bases from V and 5 bases from J, with 23 bases in between. The CDR3 loop spans 16 amino acids. Germline V CDR1 and CDR2: MNHEY, SVGAGI. The CDR3 protein is CASSLDQLAGADEQYF. The CDR3 DNA reads TGTGCCAGCAGCTTAGATCAGTTGGCAGGGGCGGACGAGCAGTACTTC.

Comments on this clonotype: A much larger clone sits a single nucleotide away, making a read error possible. The CDR3 DNA reads as TGTGCCAGTAGTATTGAGGTTCAGCCCCAGCATTTT. Its protein is CASSIEVQPQHF. The rearrangement links TRBV7-8 to TRBJ1-5; D is undetermined. The length of the CDR3 is 12 residues. Deletions cut 9 bases from V and 6 bases from J, with 12 bases between. Germline lookup yields CDR1 SGHVS and CDR2 FQNEAQ.

The chain employs TRBV7-2 and TRBJ2-7; a possible D gene is TRBD1 (6 bases). The CDR3 is made up of 15 amino acids. Germline CDR1 reads SGHTA; CDR2 reads FQGNSA. V was shortened by 6 bases and J by 5 bases, with 20 bases between the two germline ends. The CDR3: CASSRNRDTPDEQYF. The CDR3 DNA reads as TGTGCCAGCAGTCGGAACCGGGACACCCCCGACGAGCAGTACTTC.

There are a few counts of this clonotype. This sequence joins TRBV6-5 and TRBJ2-7; no firm D call. This CDR3 spans 13 amino acids. CDR1 is MNHEY and CDR2 is SVGAGI in the germline V gene. V was clipped by 6 bases and J by 6 bases, with 15 bases between them. The CDR3 DNA reads TGTGCCAGCAGCCCCCCAACGGCGCTCGAGCAGTACTTC. It translates to CASSPPTALEQYF.

This chain connects TRBV20-1 to TRBJ1-2; D uncertain. This CDR3 has 13 amino acids. Trimming cost V 1 base and J 8 bases, with 14 bases left between them. Germline CDR1 reads DFQATT; CDR2 reads SNEGSKA (reference sequence). The CDR3 here is CSARVEGFYGYTF. CDR3 DNA sequence: TGCAGTGCTAGAGTGGAGGGATTCTACGGCTACACCTTC.

This clonotype occurred many times. The V and J genes are TRBV19 and TRBJ1-2; D is ambiguous. Trimming shortened V by 5 bases and J by 4 bases, and 8 bases separated the two germline ends. There are 12 residues in the CDR3. Germline V lookup: CDR1 LNHDA, CDR2 SQIVND (reference sequence). The CDR3 region is CASSQQSYGYTF. CDR3 nucleotide sequence: TGTGCCAGTAGTCAACAGAGCTATGGCTACACCTTC.

The chain employs TRBV5-5 and TRBJ1-1; a possible D gene is TRBD1 (6 bases). With 0 bases removed from V and 5 bases from J, the gap between germline ends came to 17 bases. Looked up from germline, CDR1 is SGHKS and CDR2 is YYEKEE (reference sequence). There are 16 residues in the CDR3. The chain's CDR3 is CASSLVRETGRTEAFF. In DNA, the CDR3 is TGTGCCAGCAGCTTGGTCAGGGAGACAGGAAGGACTGAAGCTTTCTTT.

This chain connects TRBV7-8 to TRBJ2-5; no clear D. Matching the DNA end better, TRBJ2-1 makes the J call doubtful. Germline V gene data show CDR1 as SGHVS and CDR2 as FQNEAQ. The CDR3 has 11 residues. As DNA, the CDR3 is TGTGCCAGCAGCTTAGGTCATGAGCAGTTCTTC. Its protein is CASSLGHEQFF.

This clonotype was seen many times. The rearrangement joins TRBV12-3 or TRBV12-4 to TRBJ1-1; D unresolved. V lost 6 bases and J 1 base, leaving 9 bases between the germline ends. This CDR3 contains 13 residues. CDR3 sequence (DNA): TGTGCCAGCAGCTTTGCACCGAACACTGAAGCTTTCTTT. It translates to CASSFAPNTEAFF.

This clonotype has ten or more counts. The chain combines TRBV7-6 with TRBJ2-5, with 11 bases aligning to TRBD2. From germline, CDR1 is SGHVS and CDR2 FNYEAQ. V shed 4 bases and J 4 bases; nucleotides not matched to a gene: 8. The CDR3 is made up of 16 amino acids. The CDR3 region has the DNA TGTGCCAGCAGCTCCTACTTGACTAGCGGGGCAGAGACCCAGTACTTC. This encodes CASSSYLTSGAETQYF.

V gene TRBV7-8 combines with J gene TRBJ2-7; 10 bases fit TRBD2. After removal of 5 bases from V and 3 bases from J, the junction contained 13 bases not matched to a gene. The CDR3 runs 17 residues. Germline CDR1 reads SGHVS; CDR2 reads FQNEAQ. For the CDR3, the DNA is TGTGCCAGCAGCCGTTCCCGGCTAGCGGGAGACCGCTACGAGCAGTACTTC. Translating it yields CASSRSRLAGDRYEQYF. The full variable domain, in which reference TRBV7-8 and TRBJ2-7 provide the parts outside the CDR3, is GAGVSQSPRYKVAKRGQDVALRCDPISGHVSLFWYQQALGQGPEFLTYFQNEAQLDKSGLPSDRFFAERPEGSVSTLKIQRTQQEDSAVYLCASSRSRLAGDRYEQYFGPGTRLTVT.

This clonotype was detected many times. V usage is TRBV7-3 and J usage is TRBJ1-1; D remains ambiguous. Germline V gene data show CDR1 as SGHTA and CDR2 as FQGTGA. CDR3 length equals 15 residues. V was shortened by 2 bases and J by 1 base, with 11 bases between the two germline ends. CDR3 amino acids: CASSLDGTKNTEAFF. The DNA for the CDR3 is TGTGCCAGCAGCTTAGATGGCACGAAGAACACTGAAGCTTTCTTT.

The chain has TRBV2 and TRBJ2-7, with 10 bases lining up with TRBD1. CDR1 SNHLY and CDR2 FYNNEI come from the germline V gene. V lost 8 bases to trimming and J lost 4 bases; unmatched junction nucleotides: 8. The CDR3 is 14 residues long. The CDR3 region is CASFTDRGSYEQYF. For the CDR3, the DNA is TGTGCCAGCTTCACGGACAGGGGGAGTTACGAGCAGTACTTC.